This TCR beta chain was documented in a study of CD8 T cells in Susac syndrome. Trimming stripped 0 bases from V and 7 bases from J, with 15 bases between. The germline V gene has CDR1 DFQATT and CDR2 SNEGSKA (reference sequence). There are 14 residues in the CDR3. Random hexamers primed reverse transcription of about 0.5 to 1 ug RNA. TCRdb re-analysed the immunoSEQ multiplex PCR reads in MiXCR, keeping a single row per CDR3 protein. The sample has some 180,000 distinct CDR3 sequences, over 90% seen once. The sequenced sample was CD4+ T cells from PBMCs. The chain is built from TRBV20-1 and TRBJ2-5; D remains unclear. The TCR comes from a human donor with Susac syndrome. CDR3 residues: CSARDFKGSGTQYF. The CDR3 coding sequence is TGCAGTGCTAGAGATTTCAAGGGTTCGGGGACCCAGTACTTC.